What follows describes a single TCR beta chain. The data belong to a study of blood T cell repertoires in COVID-19. Whole-study context: Acute-phase and convalescent COVID-19 samples originated in the United States, Italy and Spain.

V lost 0 bases, J lost 4 bases, and 8 bases lay in between. Germline-derived CDR1 and CDR2 are LNHNV and YYDKDF (reference sequence). The CDR3 sequence is 14 residues long. Measured with immunoSEQ multiplex PCR; TCRdb has only the in-frame clones, and not every one. Of fewer than 250,000 clones listed, 70% to 85% are singletons. The source of this sequence is a woman aged 25 to 39 who had recovered from COVID-19. The sample taken for sequencing was PBMCs or T cells enriched from blood (not recorded which). V and J are TRBV15 and TRBJ2-3, with no clear D. CDR3 in DNA: TGTGCCACCAGCAGAGACCGGGTAGCAGATACGCAGTATTTT. Amino acid sequence: CATSRDRVADTQYF. Looking up the rest from reference TRBV15 and TRBJ2-3 gives the full variable domain: DAMVIQNPRYQVTQFGKPVTLSCSQTLNHNVMYWYQQKSSQAPKLLFHYYDKDFNNEADTPDNFQSRRPNTSFCFLDIRSPGLGDTAMYLCATSRDRVADTQYFGPGTRLTVL.